This entry describes one T cell receptor beta chain. The record originates from a study of OX40 agonist ivuxolimab in advanced cancers. TCRdb keeps only in-frame clones here, not all; method: immunoSEQ multiplex PCR. The sample lists about 94,000 clones; 80% to 95% were seen once. CDR1 is SGDLS and CDR2 is YYNGEE in the germline V gene. V trimming: 0 bases; J trimming: 2 bases; junction bases outside the gene matches: 3. The CDR3 spans 16 residues. The source is an adult with an advanced solid tumor such as melanoma, head and neck, liver or kidney cancer. Sequences were derived from CD4+ or CD8+ T cells sorted from blood, sampled in a trial of the OX40 agonist ivuxolimab. The rearrangement uses TRBV9 and TRBJ2-3, with 10 nucleotides matching TRBD1. CDR3 coding DNA: TGTGCCAGCAGCGTAGAGACAGGGGGCTTCACAGATACGCAGTATTTT. Protein sequence: CASSVETGGFTDTQYF.